This T cell receptor beta chain was recorded in a study of early T cells in non-severe SARS-CoV-2 infection. Findings and limits, study-wide: The VDJdb matching leaned toward anti-spike CD8 responses and overlooked private and CD4 specificities.

Individually, cDNA molecules had unique molecular identifiers attached to them. Each CDR3 protein gets one entry after TCRdb re-called the 5' RACE reads with MiXCR. Among around 37,000 distinct CDR3 sequences listed, roughly 9.3% were seen once. Trimming left V 2 bases short and J 0 bases short, with 8 bases between. The CDR3 length is 15 residues. Many counts were recorded for this clonotype. Its target is unknown. The sample taken for sequencing was whole blood. V usage is TRBV12-3 or TRBV12-4 and J usage is TRBJ2-1; unclear D gene. The TCR comes from an adult who was a healthcare worker with PCR-confirmed SARS-CoV-2 infection or an uninfected control (not recorded which). For the CDR3, the DNA is TGTGCCAGCAGTTTATCCCGAAGCTCCTACAATGAGCAGTTCTTC. It encodes CASSLSRSSYNEQFF.